The source of this T cell receptor (beta chain) is a study of blood T cell repertoires in COVID-19 (dated by TCRdb to 2020 to 2022). For the study in its entirety: Collaborator samples came from the United States, Italy and Spain and covered acute and convalescent phases of COVID-19. Samples were obtained from the ongoing ImmuneRACE study (first 160 participants) and from over 1,000 subjects provided by 6 global collaborators. Where available, HLA class I and class II types were obtained from metadata supplied by the sample provider rather than from assay-based typing. A freely available public database, intended as a resource for researchers studying the immune response to SARS-CoV-2, is where the repertoires were released. The prospective study material was composed of cDNA or gDNA derived from T cells, B-cell-depleted T cells, or PBMCs. The dataset comprised deeply sampled blood TCRbeta repertoires from subjects exposed to, actively infected with, or recovered from COVID-19. The sample metadata nearly always contained a de-identified subject ID, COVID-19 status, age in years and sex. Study-wide findings and limitations: Clinical and demographic metadata were provided uncurated, with the amount varying by source and participant.

At one collaborating source in Seattle, patients were enrolled during active infection and were followed longitudinally through the course of disease. Each collaborating institution followed its own protocols to collect whole blood in K2EDTA tubes. For TCRbeta analysis, collaborators shipped samples as frozen whole blood, isolated PBMCs, or DNA extracted from either of those sample types. About this clone itself: The specificity of this receptor is unknown. Base qualities were left out, and no much larger clone turns up one base away.

TCRbeta CDR3 regions were amplified from genomic DNA using the immunoSEQ Assay, a bias-controlled multiplex PCR. Under the source paper's analysis protocol: The number of nucleated cells in each sample was estimated by amplification of reference gene primers within the assay. To quantify the absolute abundance of each unique TCRbeta CDR3 rearrangement, sequence reads were collapsed and filtered. For each sample, productive Simpson clonality was calculated as the square root of Simpson's diversity index across productive rearrangements. In TCRdb, the immuneACCESS table is reduced to in-frame sequences with V and J assigned. These tables do not hold every clone; where another copy was compared, an unresolved V gene accounts for under half, and the others remain unexplained. That table supplies the V and J calls and clone size; D and trimming were determined from the DNA. This sample is represented by around 180,000 clones; about four fifths of them were singletons. The ten largest make up roughly 12% of the sample.

V is cut back by 1 base and J by 1 base, with 5 bases in the junction unmatched. Including cysteine and phenylalanine, the CDR3 has 16 amino acids. The DNA shown is the 48-base CDR3, in frame from base 1. The germline V gene sets CDR1 to LGHNA and CDR2 to YSLEER. This sequence was found in an elderly woman with COVID-19, enrolled during active disease. The chain links TRBV4-3 with TRBJ2-7, with 9 junctional bases fitting TRBD2. Sequencing used peripheral blood. The CDR3 protein sequence reads: CASSQGLAGPSYEQYF. The DNA is TGCGCCAGCAGCCAAGGGCTAGCGGGGCCATCCTACGAGCAGTACTTC.